Only a few counts were recorded for the clone carrying this T cell receptor beta chain. Assay used: immunoSEQ multiplex PCR; TCRdb lists only in-frame clones, some missing. The profile shows about 180,000 clones, 87% of them singletons. Trimming cost V 1 base and J 9 bases, with 18 bases left between them. Germline V lookup: CDR1 SGHAT, CDR2 FQNNGV. This CDR3 has 15 residues. This specimen comes from a study of blood T cell repertoires in COVID-19. The rearrangement uses TRBV11-2 and TRBJ1-2; unclear D gene. The sample taken for sequencing was PBMCs or T cells enriched from blood (not recorded which). The clonotype comes from a human donor with acute COVID-19. The donor label of this sample is uncertain. CDR3 sequence reads: CASSLVGASVISYTF. CDR3 in DNA: TGTGCCAGCAGCTTAGTGGGAGCCTCCGTTATTAGCTACACCTTC. Full variable domain (rest looked up from reference TRBV11-2 and TRBJ1-2): EAGVAQSPRYKIIEKRQSVAFWCNPISGHATLYWYQQILGQGPKLLIQFQNNGVVDDSQLPKDRFSAERLKGVDSTLKIQPAKLEDSAVYLCASSLVGASVISYTFGSGTRLTVV.